The 30 T cell receptor beta chains below were found in one sample sequenced in a study of T-cell reconstitution after alpha-beta-depleted transplantation in children. TCRbeta library preparation incorporated unique molecular identifiers. TCRdb recomputed calls from the PCR reads with MiXCR, one row per CDR3 protein. The sample lists 100,000 to 120,000 distinct CDR3 sequences, 9% to 12% occurring once. This sample comprised PBMCs from the stem cell graft donor, obtained from the stem cell graft. The receptors stem from a human donor who donated a stem cell graft to a child with acute lymphoblastic leukemia.

Many counts were recorded for this clonotype. The CDR3 region is CASSSDRGTTEAFF. CDR3 sequence (DNA): TGTGCCAGCAGCTCGGACAGAGGGACCACTGAAGCTTTCTTT. V gene TRBV7-3 combines with J gene TRBJ1-1; possible D gene TRBD1, 6 bases. This CDR3 spans 14 amino acids. From germline, CDR1 is SGHTA and CDR2 FQGTGA. Trimming left V 4 bases short and J 4 bases short, with 13 bases between.

This clonotype was detected ten times or more. The gene calls are TRBV19 and TRBJ2-7, with TRBD1 matching 7 bases. CDR3 length equals 13 residues. J gave up 7 bases and V 6 bases, and 9 bases lay outside the gene matches. Germline CDR1 reads LNHDA; CDR2 reads SQIVND (reference sequence). The CDR3 bases are TGTGCCAGTAGCCGACAGGGAACTGAAGAGCAGTACTTC. Amino acid sequence: CASSRQGTEEQYF.

The V call is TRBV18, the J call TRBJ1-1; unclear D gene. The CDR3 is 14 amino acids. V was shortened by 2 bases and J by 7 bases, with 14 bases between the two germline ends. Germline loops: CDR1 KGHSH, CDR2 LQKENI. The CDR3 DNA reads TGTGCCAGCTCACCAGTGGGGATCCGCGTTGAAGCTTTCTTT. Its protein product is CASSPVGIRVEAFF.

This clonotype was seen ten or more times. V usage is TRBV7-9 and J usage is TRBJ2-2, with D uncertain. The CDR3 is 16 amino acids. CDR1 SEHNR and CDR2 FQNEAQ come from the germline V gene (reference sequence). Trimming shortened V by 5 bases and J by 6 bases, and 19 bases separated the two germline ends. CDR3 bases: TGTGCCAGCAGCCCCCAAGGCGCAGACCGAGCCGGGGAGCTGTTTTTT. Its translation is CASSPQGADRAGELFF.

As for this clonotype: A clone one base away is much larger, so this may be a read error. The chain employs TRBV2 and TRBJ2-1, with D perhaps matching TRBD2 (6 bases). Germline CDR1 reads SNHLY; CDR2 reads FYNNEI. The CDR3 runs to 13 residues. Trimming cost V 3 bases and J 11 bases, with 14 bases left between them. CDR3 loop: CASSDGGRNKQFF. The CDR3 DNA is TGTGCCAGCAGTGATGGAGGGAGGAATAAGCAGTTCTTC.

This clonotype was seen ten or more times. The J gene is TRBJ1-5, the V gene TRBV19; D is possibly TRBD1 (6 bases). The CDR3 length is 16 residues. Trimming took off 7 bases at V and 2 bases at J, with 18 bases between the two ends. Germline CDR1 and CDR2: LNHDA and SQIVND (reference sequence). The CDR3 bases are TGTGCCAGTACTGAGGGAGGGGGGCCTCGCAATCAGCCCCAGCATTTT. This codes for CASTEGGGPRNQPQHF.

This clonotype was picked up many times. The chain employs TRBV12-3 or TRBV12-4 and TRBJ2-2; 10 bases agree with TRBD2. V shed 6 bases, J shed 3 bases, and the junction held 10 bases outside the gene matches. This CDR3 is built from 17 residues. CDR3 coding DNA: TGTGCCAGCAGGAGGGAAGCGGGGGGGCCGTACACCGGGGAGCTGTTTTTT. Translation gives CASRREAGGPYTGELFF.

A remark on this clonotype: A much larger clone differs from this one at a single base, so this may be a read error. The conserved closing phenylalanine or tryptophan is absent in this CDR3, likely reflecting a read error. The V and J genes are TRBV18 and TRBJ2-1, with 9 bases identical to TRBD2. The CDR3 length is 15 residues. The trim removed 2 bases at V and 4 bases at J, leaving 3 bases unmatched. Germline lookup yields CDR1 KGHSH and CDR2 LQKENI. CDR3: CASSPATSGYNEQFL. The CDR3 DNA reads as TGTGCCAGCTCACCAGCGACTAGCGGTTACAATGAGCAGTTCTTA.

The sample holds many counts of this clonotype. The rearrangement links TRBV7-8 to TRBJ1-2, with D unresolved. Trimming pared 0 bases from V and 0 bases from J, leaving 14 bases between. Germline V lookup: CDR1 SGHVS, CDR2 FQNEAQ. This CDR3 is built from 17 residues. CDR3 protein: CASSLATDNRANYGYTF. CDR3 in DNA: TGTGCCAGCAGCTTAGCGACGGATAACCGCGCTAACTATGGCTACACCTTC.

This clonotype was detected ten times or more. The V gene is TRBV30, the J gene TRBJ2-3; TRBD1 matches 8 bases. The V gene end was trimmed by 5 bases and the J gene end by 4 bases; junction bases not matched to a gene: 5. Germline CDR1 and CDR2: GTSNPN and SVGIG (reference sequence). The CDR3 has 13 amino acids. CDR3 sequence reads: CAWSTGAPDTQYF. Here the CDR3 DNA reads TGTGCCTGGTCGACAGGGGCCCCAGATACGCAGTATTTT. The whole variable domain, remainder taken from reference TRBV30 and TRBJ2-3, is SQTIHQWPATLVQPVGSPLSLECTVEGTSNPNLYWYRQAAGRGLQLLFYSVGIGQISSEVPQNLSASRPQDRQFILSSKKLLLSDSGFYLCAWSTGAPDTQYFGPGTRLTVL.

At least ten counts were recorded for this clonotype. The chain couples TRBV4-3 to TRBJ2-2, with a weak D call TRBD1 (6 bases). This CDR3 has 15 residues. The V end lost 0 bases, the J end lost 4 bases, and 9 bases lay between the germline ends. CDR1 and CDR2 (germline): LGHNA, YSLEER. The CDR3 coding sequence is TGCGCCAGCAGCCAAGATCTAGGGGGCACCGGGGAGCTGTTTTTT. It is translated as CASSQDLGGTGELFF.

This clonotype was detected ten times or more. The chain combines TRBV7-9 with TRBJ2-4; TRBD1 is a possible D gene (5 bases). CDR3 size: 15 residues. The V end was cut by 4 bases, the J end by 0 bases, with 10 bases between. Germline assignment: CDR1 SEHNR and CDR2 FQNEAQ (reference sequence). The CDR3 DNA reads TGTGCCAGCAGCTCAGTCGACAGAGCCAAAAACATTCAGTACTTC. Translating it yields CASSSVDRAKNIQYF. The full variable domain, completed using reference TRBV7-9 and TRBJ2-4, is DTGVSQNPRHKITKRGQNVTFRCDPISEHNRLYWYRQTLGQGPEFLTYFQNEAQLEKSRLLSDRFSAERPKGSFSTLEIQRTEQGDSAMYLCASSSVDRAKNIQYFGAGTRLSVL.

This clonotype was recorded at least ten times. The chain links TRBV9 to TRBJ2-6; D unclear. The CDR3 covers 19 residues. Trimming took 2 bases from V and 1 from J, leaving 19 bases between them. Per the germline V gene, CDR1 is SGDLS and CDR2 is YYNGEE. The CDR3 loop is CASSVSHVRMGSGANVLTF. The CDR3 nucleotides are TGTGCCAGCAGCGTCTCCCATGTTCGGATGGGGTCTGGGGCCAACGTCCTGACTTTC. The whole variable domain, filled in from reference TRBV9 and TRBJ2-6, reads DSGVTQTPKHLITATGQRVTLRCSPRSGDLSVYWYQQSLDQGLQFLIQYYNGEERAKGNILERFSAQQFPDLHSELNLSSLELGDSALYFCASSVSHVRMGSGANVLTFGAGSRLTVL.

This clonotype was detected many times. The chain couples TRBV20-1 to TRBJ2-7, with 10 bases matching TRBD1. Unmatched junction bases numbered 1, after V lost 1 base and J lost 4 bases. Per the germline V gene, CDR1 is DFQATT and CDR2 is SNEGSKA (reference sequence). The CDR3 spans 13 residues. The CDR3, as DNA: TGCAGTGCTAGAGGGACAGGGGGTTACGAGCAGTACTTC. Residues: CSARGTGGYEQYF.

There are many counts of this clonotype. The chain recombines TRBV6-5 with TRBJ2-7, with a tentative D call TRBD2 (6 bases). Between the trimmed V and J ends, which lost 6 bases and 3 bases, there was a span of 9 bases. The germline V gene has CDR1 MNHEY and CDR2 SVGAGI. The CDR3 consists of 12 residues. The DNA of the CDR3 is TGTGCCAGCAGGAGCGGGTACTACGAGCAGTACTTC. Amino acids: CASRSGYYEQYF.

This clonotype appeared many times. The chain employs TRBV12-3 or TRBV12-4 and TRBJ1-2, with 9 nucleotides matching TRBD1. V trimming: 6 bases; J trimming: 4 bases; junction bases outside the gene matches: 9. The CDR3 totals 15 residues. CDR3 sequence (DNA): TGTGCCAGCAGCCTCACAGGGGGCGCGTCCTATGGCTACACCTTC. As protein: CASSLTGGASYGYTF.

Many counts were recorded for this clonotype. The V call is TRBV7-2, the J call TRBJ2-7; D perhaps matches TRBD1 (6 bases). CDR3 length: 16 amino acids. Germline CDR1 is SGHTA and CDR2 is FQGNSA. Trimming cost V 2 bases and J 6 bases, with 20 bases left between them. The CDR3 loop reads CASSLTLRGSNREQYF. CDR3 sequence (DNA): TGTGCCAGCAGCTTAACACTCAGGGGTAGTAATCGCGAGCAGTACTTC. The variable domain in full, with the rest retrieved from reference TRBV7-2 and TRBJ2-7, is GAGVSQSPSNKVTEKGKDVELRCDPISGHTALYWYRQSLGQGLEFLIYFQGNSAPDKSGLPSDRFSAERTGGSVSTLTIQRTQQEDSAVYLCASSLTLRGSNREQYFGPGTRLTVT.

This clonotype was seen ten or more times. This sequence joins TRBV20-1 and TRBJ1-3; 8 bases align to TRBD1. Germline CDR1 reads DFQATT; CDR2 reads SNEGSKA (reference sequence). With 3 bases clipped from V and 4 bases from J, the junction kept 5 bases outside the gene matches. The CDR3 totals 14 residues. The CDR3 sequence: CSASAAGGGNTIYF. The CDR3 DNA reads as TGCAGTGCTAGTGCGGCAGGGGGCGGAAACACCATATATTTT.

Many counts were recorded for this clonotype. The V gene is TRBV25-1, the J gene TRBJ2-6; TRBD1 matches 7 bases. The CDR3 runs 15 residues. Germline V CDR1 and CDR2: MGHDK, SYGVNS. The V and J ends lost 4 bases and 0 bases, in that order; junction bases with no gene match: 0. In nucleotides, the CDR3 is TGTGCCAGCAGTGGGACAGGCTCTGGGGCCAACGTCCTGACTTTC. Protein: CASSGTGSGANVLTF.

This clonotype was seen repeatedly, ten times or more. The chain recombines TRBV20-1 with TRBJ1-4, with D uncertain. Germline V gene lookup returns CDR1 DFQATT and CDR2 SNEGSKA (reference sequence). V was pared by 1 base and J by 3 bases, with 6 bases between. The CDR3 runs to 13 residues. The CDR3 nucleotides are TGCAGTGCTAGAGCTAGGTCTAATGAAAAACTGTTTTTT. Encoded protein: CSARARSNEKLFF.

This clonotype appeared many times. The chain couples TRBV20-1 to TRBJ2-1; 13 positions agree with TRBD2. Germline assignment: CDR1 DFQATT and CDR2 SNEGSKA (reference sequence). The CDR3 extends over 14 amino acids. After removal of 6 bases from V and 7 bases from J, the junction contained 6 bases not matched to a gene. The CDR3 DNA follows: TGCAGTGCGCCGGGACTAGCGGGATTTAATGAGCAGTTCTTC. Residues: CSAPGLAGFNEQFF.

The sample holds many counts of this clonotype. V gene TRBV7-9 combines with J gene TRBJ2-7; 7 nucleotides match TRBD2. The length of the CDR3 is 12 residues. V was clipped by 5 bases and J by 5 bases; unmatched bases: 3. The germline gives CDR1 SEHNR, CDR2 FQNEAQ (reference sequence). In nucleotides, the CDR3 is TGTGCCAGCAGCCGGGGGGAGCACGAGCAGTACTTC. It codes for CASSRGEHEQYF.

This clonotype has ten or more counts. V usage is TRBV28 and J usage is TRBJ2-7; D call uncertain. The ends were cut back, 2 bases at V and 4 bases at J, with 3 bases in the middle. There are 11 residues in the CDR3. Germline CDR1 MDHEN, CDR2 SYDVKM. DNA of the CDR3: TGTGCCAGCAGTTTAAAGTACGAGCAGTACTTC. Protein sequence: CASSLKYEQYF.

This clonotype was seen repeatedly, ten times or more. This sequence joins TRBV20-1 and TRBJ2-4; 7 bases align to TRBD2. The CDR3 spans 18 residues. Germline V gives CDR1 DFQATT, CDR2 SNEGSKA (reference sequence). Unmatched junction bases numbered 16, after V lost 3 bases and J lost 2 bases. CDR3 sequence (DNA): TGCAGTGCTAGGACCGTAAGGGCTAGCGGAGGGACCAAAAACATTCAGTACTTC. Its translation is CSARTVRASGGTKNIQYF.

Ten or more counts support this clonotype. The chain combines TRBV12-3 or TRBV12-4 with TRBJ2-2; the match to TRBD1 covers 9 bases. This CDR3 contains 14 residues. J lost 6 bases, V lost 6 bases, and 5 bases had no gene match. CDR3 nucleotide sequence: TGTGCCAGCAGCCGACAGGGGGAGGCCGGGGAGCTGTTTTTT. This translates into CASSRQGEAGELFF.

This clonotype was observed many times. The V and J genes are TRBV28 and TRBJ2-7; TRBD1 might be the D (6 bases). Trimming cost V 7 bases and J 5 bases, with 18 bases left between them. Looked up from germline, CDR1 is MDHEN and CDR2 is SYDVKM. The CDR3 extends over 14 amino acids. The CDR3 loop reads CASNLEAGVHEQYF. In DNA form, the CDR3 reads TGTGCCAGCAATTTGGAGGCAGGGGTACACGAGCAGTACTTC.

This clonotype came up many times. The rearrangement uses TRBV7-9 and TRBJ1-1; the match to TRBD1 covers 11 bases. This CDR3 is 18 amino acids long. In germline, CDR1 is SEHNR, CDR2 FQNEAQ (reference sequence). V was clipped by 5 bases and J by 0 bases; unmatched bases: 11. CDR3 residues: CASSPLGQGGTMNTEAFF. The CDR3, as DNA: TGTGCCAGCAGCCCACTGGGACAGGGGGGTACAATGAACACTGAAGCTTTCTTT.

This clonotype was detected ten times or more. In DNA form, the CDR3 reads TGTGCCAGCAGCCAGACCCCGGGACAGAGCTCCTACGAGCAGTACTTC. Protein: CASSQTPGQSSYEQYF. V and J are TRBV4-2 and TRBJ2-7, with TRBD1 identical over 7 bases. The germline gives CDR1 LGHNA, CDR2 YNFKEQ. Trimming at V came to 3 bases and at J to 0 bases, leaving 8 bases not matched to a gene. There are 16 residues in the CDR3.

This clonotype has ten or more counts. The V and J genes are TRBV29-1 and TRBJ1-2; D uncertain. This CDR3 has 12 residues. The germline gives CDR1 SQVTM, CDR2 ANQGSEA. V lost 5 bases and J lost 4, with 11 bases in between. CDR3 DNA: TGCAGCGTTCACACCGGGCTCTATGGCTACACCTTC. Protein sequence: CSVHTGLYGYTF.

This clonotype was counted many times. The chain couples TRBV12-3 or TRBV12-4 to TRBJ2-1, with 8 bases aligning to TRBD2. J gave up 5 bases and V 7 bases, and 7 bases lay outside the gene matches. CDR3 length: 14 residues. In DNA, the CDR3 is TGTGCCAGCAACCAACTAGCGGCCCACAATGAGCAGTTCTTC. Translating gives CASNQLAAHNEQFF.